This paragraph reports one TCR beta chain. Germline V lookup: CDR1 SGHRS, CDR2 YFSETQ. The CDR3 runs to 13 residues. The ends lost 7 bases at V and 5 bases at J; junction bases unmatched: 7. These data belong to a study of T-cell reconstitution after alpha-beta-depleted transplantation in children. A TCRbeta library incorporating unique molecular identifiers was prepared. From the PCR reads, TCRdb called clonotypes with MiXCR, one entry per CDR3 protein. The profile shows roughly 570,000 distinct CDR3 sequences, approximately 30% of them singletons. This sequence joins TRBV5-1 and TRBJ2-5; 8 nucleotides agree with TRBD1. The sample here was PBMCs, taken before TCRalphabeta/CD19-depleted stem cell transplant. This receptor was taken from a boy under two years old with Wiskott-Aldrich syndrome, due to receive a stem cell transplant. The CDR3 DNA sequence: TGCGCCAGCGCGCAGGGGGCGCGGGAGACCCAGTACTTC. This encodes CASAQGARETQYF. The full variable domain, with the rest looked up from reference TRBV5-1 and TRBJ2-5, is KAGVTQTPRYLIKTRGQQVTLSCSPISGHRSVSWYQQTPGQGLQFLFEYFSETQRNKGNFPGRFSGRQFSNSRSEMNVSTLELGDSALYLCASAQGARETQYFGPGTRLLVL.